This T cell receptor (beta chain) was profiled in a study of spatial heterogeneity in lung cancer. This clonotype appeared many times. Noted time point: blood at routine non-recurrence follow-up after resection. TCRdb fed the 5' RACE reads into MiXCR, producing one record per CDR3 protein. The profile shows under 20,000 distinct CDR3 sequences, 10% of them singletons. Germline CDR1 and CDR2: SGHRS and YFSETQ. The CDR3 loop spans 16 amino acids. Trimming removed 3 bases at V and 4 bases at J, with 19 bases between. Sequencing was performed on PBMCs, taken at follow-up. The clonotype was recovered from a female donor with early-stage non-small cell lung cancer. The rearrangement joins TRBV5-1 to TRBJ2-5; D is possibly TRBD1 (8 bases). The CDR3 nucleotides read TGCGCCAGCAGCTACCTCGGACAGGGAGGGCGAGAGACCCAGTACTTC. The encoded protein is CASSYLGQGGRETQYF. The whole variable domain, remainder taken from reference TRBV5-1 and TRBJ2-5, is KAGVTQTPRYLIKTRGQQVTLSCSPISGHRSVSWYQQTPGQGLQFLFEYFSETQRNKGNFPGRFSGRQFSNSRSEMNVSTLELGDSALYLCASSYLGQGGRETQYFGPGTRLLVL.